The rows below give T cell receptor beta chains drawn from one sample of a study of patients and donors after allogeneic stem cell transplantation. TCRdb itself ran the RT-PCR reads through MiXCR, one entry per CDR3 protein. The sample has some 960,000 distinct CDR3 sequences; 18% are singletons. The sequencing sample was made of blood, either unsorted or a sorted T cell fraction (not recorded which). The receptors derive from a human donor who was either an allogeneic HSCT recipient or a stem cell or donor lymphocyte infusion donor (not recorded which). It is not recorded whose cells these are; they may come from a transplant donor. CDR3s include the opening cysteine and the closing phenylalanine or tryptophan. The D gene is left open where the match is weak. Clone size is not always given. Where it is, it says once, few, many or a class for expanded clones.

clone_size,d_call,j_call,v_call,cdr3_nt,cdr3_aa
NA,TRBD1,TRBJ1-5,TRBV7-6,TGTGCCAGCAGCCAACGGGAGGGACAGGGATTGTCTGTTCAGCCCCAGCATTTT,CASSQREGQGLSVQPQHF
NA,NA,TRBJ1-5,TRBV2,TGTGCCAGCAGTGTTGAAGGGTACAATCAGCCCCAGCATTTT,CASSVEGYNQPQHF
many,NA,TRBJ2-2,TRBV24-1,TGTGCCACCAGTGAGGGACTGATGAACACCGGGGAGCTGTTTTTT,CATSEGLMNTGELFF
NA,NA,TRBJ2-1,TRBV20-1,TGCAGTGCTAGAGTTTGGACGAGAGAGAATGAGCAGTTCTTC,CSARVWTRENEQFF
NA,TRBD2,TRBJ2-1,TRBV5-4,TGTGCCAGCAGCTTGGATTTGAGGGAGGGCCAGAATGAGCAGTTCTTC,CASSLDLREGQNEQFF
few,TRBD1,TRBJ2-2,TRBV12-3/TRBV12-4,TGTGCCAGCAGAGGGACAGGGGGCGCTCCCGGGGAGCTGTTTTTT,CASRGTGGAPGELFF
once,TRBD2,TRBJ2-3,TRBV5-4,TGTGCCAGCAGCTCCTTACTAGCGGGGGGAGAAGATACGCAGTATTTT,CASSSLLAGGEDTQYF
few,NA,TRBJ2-1,TRBV25-1,TGTGCCAGCAGTGAATTGGGGGGGGCAAATGAGCAGTTCTTC,CASSELGGANEQFF
few,NA,TRBJ2-5,TRBV12-3/TRBV12-4,TGTGCCAGCAGTTCCTCTCACAAAAACCAAGAGACCCAGTACTTC,CASSSSHKNQETQYF
many,NA,TRBJ1-5,TRBV12-3/TRBV12-4,TGTGCCTCAAGCTATTTTAGCAATCAGCCCCAGCATTTT,CASSYFSNQPQHF
NA,NA,TRBJ1-6,TRBV10-3,TGTGCCATCAGTTTGGACACACTCCCTAGGTCACCCCTCCACTTT,CAISLDTLPRSPLHF
NA,NA,TRBJ1-2,TRBV5-1,TGCGCCAGCAGCTTGGAACAGGACTCGATCTATGGCTACACCTTC,CASSLEQDSIYGYTF
few,TRBD1,TRBJ1-4,TRBV10-3,TGTGCCATCAGTGAAGAGACAGGGGTCCCAACTAATGAAAAACTGTTTTTT,CAISEETGVPTNEKLFF
NA,TRBD2,TRBJ2-2,TRBV27,TGTGCCAGCAGTTTACCCGGGACTAGCGGGAAGTCGAACACCGGGGAGCTGTTTTTT,CASSLPGTSGKSNTGELFF
few,NA,TRBJ2-5,TRBV20-1,TGCAGTGCTAGACGCCCCCTAGGGCAAGAGACCCAGTACTTC,CSARRPLGQETQYF
NA,NA,TRBJ1-4,TRBV4-1,TGCGCCAGCAAGGAAACAGGAGTTAATGAAGAACTGTTTTTT,CASKETGVNEELFF
NA,TRBD1,TRBJ1-1,TRBV7-8,TGTGCCAGCAGCTCCTCCTACTCCCGGGACAGGGCCACTGAAGCTTTCTTT,CASSSSYSRDRATEAFF
few,NA,TRBJ2-7,TRBV20-1,TGCAGTGCTAGAGATGTTGCCAGTCTAAACTCCTACGAGCAGTACTTC,CSARDVASLNSYEQYF
NA,TRBD2,TRBJ2-1,TRBV24-1,TGTGCCACCAGTGATGGACTAGCGGAGGGTCGCGGTGAGCAGTTCTTC,CATSDGLAEGRGEQFF
few,TRBD1,TRBJ1-2,TRBV29-1,TGCAGCGTTGAAGAGGGCAGGGGGGCCGGGGGTGGCTACACCTTC,CSVEEGRGAGGGYTF
NA,TRBD1,TRBJ2-7,TRBV29-1,TGCAGCGCAGGACAGGGGAGGGGCGAGCAGTACTTC,CSAGQGRGEQYF
NA,TRBD2,TRBJ2-3,TRBV20-1,TGCAGTGCTAGAGATCCCCGTCTGACTAGCGGAACTAGCACAGATACGCAGTATTTT,CSARDPRLTSGTSTDTQYF
NA,TRBD1,TRBJ2-4,TRBV15,TGTGCCACCAGCAGCGAAAGGGGGCGGCCCCTAGCCAAAAACATTCAGTACTTC,CATSSERGRPLAKNIQYF
NA,TRBD1,TRBJ2-5,TRBV5-1,TGCGCCAGCAGCTACTTACGGGACAGGGCGAGAGAGACCCAGTACTTC,CASSYLRDRARETQYF
few,TRBD2,TRBJ2-3,TRBV15,TGTGCCACCAGCAGACCCGAGGGACTAGTGACAGATACGCAGTATTTT,CATSRPEGLVTDTQYF